This TCR beta chain was sequenced for a study of naive and memory T cell subsets (dated by TCRdb to the late 2010s). As for the study more broadly: Sorted naive and memory T cell subsets from peripheral blood were analyzed in the study using a UMI-based, open-source pipeline for TCR alpha and beta sequencing. The functional CMV T cell responses agreed completely with IgG serology results. RNA was DNase-treated and reverse transcribed with TCR constant-region primers, mostly using SuperScript III. Here is what the overall study found, with its caveats: TCR abundance followed a power law whose exponent differed between naive and memory subsets but was consistent across the three individuals. A clonotype was defined as a single alpha or beta chain sequence rather than as a paired alpha/beta receptor. Naive repertoires, especially CD8, contained a few larger clonotypes, possibly memory cells re-expressing CD45RA. RNA-based TCR counts may be affected by expression changes linked to T cell activation and differentiation. Following error correction, more than 95% of naive TCR sequences occurred only once, which made naive abundance distributions much steeper than those of memory subsets. Gini index rose and Shannon and inverse Simpson diversity fell from naive through CM, EM and EMRA in both CD4 and CD8 cells. The repertoire findings for the naive and memory subsets could not be validated against a ground truth, as none was available.

This clonotype has just a few counts. Which antigen it targets is not known. Within one base of it there is no much larger clone, and no base qualities were kept. Unmatched junction bases come to 11, with V trimmed by 5 bases and J by 1 base. The CDR3, from cysteine to phenylalanine, totals 16 residues. The CDR3 DNA has 48 bases and is translated from base 1. Library construction relied on UMI-ligation and nested PCR. The beta constant-region primer consisted of an equimolar mixture of two oligonucleotides that together covered TRBC1 and TRBC2. Four rounds of PCR, combining the SP2 primer with nested alpha and beta constant-region primers, were used to amplify the ligated cDNA. T4 RNA ligase 1 ligated a single-stranded oligonucleotide carrying the SP2 primer and a 12-nucleotide UMI to the cDNA 3' end. Incubation of the ligation reaction lasted about 20-25 hours at 16 degrees C. PCR2 was usually performed as a SYBR Green qPCR and halted at a preset threshold so that over-amplification would not occur. Apart from the first purification, every purification step used Agencourt AMPure XP magnetic beads. Libraries were quantified by Qubit and checked on a TapeStation, with a main peak expected near 650 bp. Pooled libraries were sequenced on an Illumina MiSeq using v2 2x251 paired-end kits, and typically roughly 1-2.1 million reads were obtained per sample. Each sample was pooled at about 4 nM, and about 5-8% PhiX was included to help cluster recognition. Processing in the source paper ran as follows. V and J genes were assigned to Demultiplexor-processed FASTQ reads by Decombinator through tag matching, with a single base-pair mismatch being allowed. UMIs were used by Collapsinator to correct both sequencing errors and frequency errors arising from PCR heterogeneity. CDR3Translator translated TCRs and extracted CDR3s from the conserved cysteine to the FGXG phenylalanine, flagging non-productive sequences. Gini, Shannon entropy and inverse Simpson indices were calculated on repertoires subsampled to equal numbers of UMI-defined TCRs. Within the linear range, a power law was fitted to clonotype abundance distributions using maximum likelihood. On one naive CD8 sample, the pipeline and MIGEC gave similar UMI counts, unique TCR numbers and clonal distributions. In one analysis, naive TCRs also found in any memory subset of the same donor were removed from the naive repertoire. The repertoires were searched for some 7,300 CMV-associated CDR3 sequences that had been compiled from VDJdb and a published dataset. The public reads were reanalyzed by TCRdb: fastp trimming at Q25, MiXCR alignment, in-frame beta chains only. One record per CDR3 amino acid sequence lists the most common genes and DNA. TCRdb's processing, not the study's, gives the V and J calls here. The sample profile shows roughly 150,000 distinct CDR3 sequences; 22% of them were found once. The ten largest account for over 0.09% of the sample.

Separate amplification of TCR alpha and beta chain libraries was performed from the second PCR step onward. The CMV status of each donor was determined by measuring IFNgamma production from CD4+ T cells after fresh PBMCs had been stimulated overnight with CMV viral lysate. CD4 T cells were positively selected with Miltenyi beads, followed by positive selection of CD8 T cells from the CD4-negative fraction. Cells stained for CD3, CD4, CD8, CD45RA, CD27 and a live/dead dye were sorted on a BD Aria II into four subsets by CD45RA and CD27. Blood came from a few healthy volunteers, each fractionated into CD4 and CD8 T cells and then into four differentiation subsets. Roughly 0.11 L of peripheral blood was drawn per donor, and PBMC were isolated by Ficoll-Paque PLUS density-gradient centrifugation. Sorted cells were lysed in RLT buffer, and RNA was extracted with a Qiagen RNeasy kit and stored at -80°C.

This TCR derives from a human donor in good health. The material sequenced was naive CD4+ T cells from blood. The cell subset or site label corresponds to: naive T cells, CD45RA high CD27+. The sequence links TRBV12-3 or TRBV12-4 to TRBJ2-7; 7 junctional bases match TRBD2. The sequenced DNA: TGTGCCAGCAGTCCCCGAGGGGCGGGAGTTTCCTACGAGCAGTACTTC. Its protein product is CASSPRGAGVSYEQYF.